This T cell receptor beta chain was observed in a study of T cells in localized non-small cell lung cancer. CDR3 length: 17 amino acids. Germline loops: CDR1 SGDLS, CDR2 YYNGEE. After removal of 0 bases from V and 0 bases from J, the junction contained 6 bases not matched to a gene. Broader study findings: The appearance of a median approximately 57 of the top 100 tumor clones was seen in adjacent lung.

Notes on this clone: Its antigen remains unidentified.

Here immunoSEQ multiplex PCR was the method, and the copy in TCRdb shows in-frame clones only, minus some. The sample has around 140,000 clones, about 89% seen once. The clonotype was recovered from a female donor older than 55 with stage I lung adenocarcinoma. V is TRBV9 and J is TRBJ2-1, with 7 bases aligning to TRBD2. Sequences were derived from peripheral blood, sampled before any cancer treatment. Here the CDR3 DNA reads TGTGCCAGCAGCGTAGAGCGGGGCGGCAGCTCCTACAATGAGCAGTTCTTC. Protein product: CASSVERGGSSYNEQFF.